These 31 T cell receptor beta chains originate from one sample sequenced in a study of T cell repertoires in cytomegalovirus infection. Antigens for these TCRs are unknown. MiXCR, applied by TCRdb to the reads, yields one record per CDR3 protein. The data show about 89,000 distinct CDR3 sequences, roughly 29% seen once. The sample here was CD8+ T cells from cultured PBMCs, taken from culture after CMV antigen stimulation. These receptors were obtained from a human donor in good health (CMV status not recorded). Some clones in this sample may be carry-over from other donors' samples.

This clonotype was seen more than once but under ten times. The chain uses TRBV27 and TRBJ2-3, with unresolved D. Trimming took 2 bases from V and 6 from J, leaving 6 bases between them. Germline-derived CDR1 and CDR2 are MNHEY and SMNVEV (reference sequence). This CDR3 has 12 amino acids. This CDR3 reads CASSLSGDTQYF. In DNA form, the CDR3 reads TGTGCCAGCAGTTTAAGTGGGGATACGCAGTATTTT.

This chain connects TRBV7-9 to TRBJ2-5; D is undetermined. In germline, CDR1 is SEHNR, CDR2 FQNEAQ (reference sequence). The CDR3 covers 13 residues. V was pared by 1 base and J by 1 base, with 4 bases between. The CDR3 DNA reads TGTGCCAGCAGCTTAGTGCCCCAAGAGACCCAGTACTTC. Protein sequence: CASSLVPQETQYF. Complete variable domain (other parts from reference TRBV7-9 and TRBJ2-5): DTGVSQNPRHKITKRGQNVTFRCDPISEHNRLYWYRQTLGQGPEFLTYFQNEAQLEKSRLLSDRFSAERPKGSFSTLEIQRTEQGDSAMYLCASSLVPQETQYFGPGTRLLVL.

In its sample, this clonotype was seen a few times. The rearrangement uses TRBV15 and TRBJ2-2, with TRBD1 identical over 7 bases. The CDR3 sequence is 16 residues long. Germline-derived CDR1 and CDR2 are LNHNV and YYDKDF (reference sequence). Trimming took 0 bases from V and 3 from J; bases not matched to a gene: 4. The CDR3 DNA reads TGTGCCACCAGCAGAGAAGAGACAGGGTACACCGGGGAGCTGTTTTTT. Protein product: CATSREETGYTGELFF. The variable domain in full, with the rest retrieved from reference TRBV15 and TRBJ2-2, is DAMVIQNPRYQVTQFGKPVTLSCSQTLNHNVMYWYQQKSSQAPKLLFHYYDKDFNNEADTPDNFQSRRPNTSFCFLDIRSPGLGDTAMYLCATSREETGYTGELFFGEGSRLTVL.

The chain uses TRBV27 and TRBJ1-6; 7 nucleotides line up with TRBD1. From germline, CDR1 is MNHEY and CDR2 SMNVEV (reference sequence). This CDR3 spans 14 amino acids. V gave up 3 bases and J gave up 7 bases; unmatched junction bases: 3. The CDR3 region has the DNA TGTGCCAGCAGTTTTGGGACAGAGAATTCACCCCTCCACTTT. Residues: CASSFGTENSPLHF.

V is TRBV29-1 and J is TRBJ2-7; tentative D call: TRBD2 (6 bases). V was pared by 2 bases and J by 9 bases, with 17 bases between. CDR3 length: 13 amino acids. Germline loops: CDR1 SQVTM, CDR2 ANQGSEA. The CDR3 sequence: CSVELGTGDGQYF. The CDR3 DNA reads as TGCAGCGTTGAACTTGGGACTGGGGACGGGCAGTACTTC.

The rearrangement joins TRBV5-4 to TRBJ2-7, with 10 positions matching TRBD2. V lost 2 bases to trimming and J lost 3 bases; unmatched junction nucleotides: 5. The V gene's germline CDR1 is SGHNT and CDR2 YYREEE (reference sequence). This CDR3 has 15 residues. The CDR3 DNA is TGTGCCAGCAGCTTCCCCGGGACTAGCGACTACGAGCAGTACTTC. Encoded protein: CASSFPGTSDYEQYF.

There are many counts of this clonotype. V usage is TRBV28 and J usage is TRBJ2-1; no definite D call. The V and J ends lost 3 bases and 6 bases respectively, with 9 bases between them. There are 13 residues in the CDR3. Germline V gene sequence: CDR1 MDHEN, CDR2 SYDVKM. The CDR3 sequence is CASSLGFGNEQFF. The DNA for the CDR3 is TGTGCCAGCAGTTTGGGGTTCGGCAATGAGCAGTTCTTC.

The chain carries TRBV12-3 or TRBV12-4 and TRBJ2-5, with 7 positions matching TRBD1. J gave up 2 bases and V 4 bases, and 1 base lay outside the gene matches. The CDR3 consists of 13 residues. DNA of the CDR3: TGTGCCAGCAGTTGGACAGGACAAGAGACCCAGTACTTC. Encoded protein: CASSWTGQETQYF.

This clonotype was seen only a few times. V and J are TRBV6-6 and TRBJ1-1; no clear D gene. V lost 3 bases and J 7 bases, leaving 9 bases between the germline ends. The CDR3 contains 12 residues. Germline V gene data show CDR1 as MNHNY and CDR2 as SVGAGI (reference sequence). The CDR3 DNA sequence: TGTGCCAGCAGTTATATTATGAGTGAAGCTTTCTTT. Protein sequence: CASSYIMSEAFF.

This clonotype was detected many times. The rearrangement uses TRBV20-1 and TRBJ2-3; D not certain. CDR1 and CDR2 (germline): DFQATT, SNEGSKA (reference sequence). The CDR3 length is 12 residues. The V and J ends lost 5 bases and 7 bases respectively, with 13 bases between them. The CDR3 DNA sequence: TGCAGTGCTCCAGACTGGTCGAATACGCAGTATTTT. Translation gives CSAPDWSNTQYF.

The chain combines TRBV27 with TRBJ2-2; 11 bases are shared with TRBD1. V shed 7 bases and J 6 bases; nucleotides not matched to a gene: 10. The V gene's germline CDR1 is MNHEY and CDR2 SMNVEV (reference sequence). The CDR3 is made up of 16 amino acids. The CDR3 protein is CASTPMGTGGPGELFF. DNA of the CDR3: TGTGCCAGCACCCCGATGGGGACAGGGGGACCCGGGGAGCTGTTTTTT.

Written as DNA, the CDR3 is TGTGCCAGCAGTGTCCTTGAGGGAAACACTGAAGCTTTCTTT. It codes for CASSVLEGNTEAFF. This rearrangement joins TRBV6-4 to TRBJ1-1; D remains unclear. V dropped 4 bases and J dropped 2 bases, with 11 bases sitting between them. Germline CDR1 and CDR2: MRHNA and SNTAGT. The CDR3 extends over 14 amino acids.

This chain joins TRBV27 and TRBJ2-7; D is perhaps TRBD2 (5 bases). Germline lookup yields CDR1 MNHEY and CDR2 SMNVEV (reference sequence). V lost 5 bases to trimming and J lost 0 bases, with 20 bases between them. The length of the CDR3 is 17 residues. The CDR3 DNA is TGTGCCAGCAGTCCCTCGAGGGCGGCATCGAGCTCCTACGAGCAGTACTTC. Translation: CASSPSRAASSSYEQYF.

This clonotype occurred many times. The chain joins TRBV4-1 to TRBJ1-1; a possible D gene is TRBD1 (5 bases). The V gene's germline CDR1 is MGHRA and CDR2 YSYEKL. This CDR3 is built from 14 residues. V gave up 4 bases and J gave up 5 bases, with 14 bases separating them. CDR3 nucleotides: TGCGCCAGCAGCCCCTCAGGGTCCGGTACTGAAGCTTTCTTT. It is translated as CASSPSGSGTEAFF.

This clonotype has a handful of counts. The genes are TRBV12-3 or TRBV12-4 and TRBJ1-1; D may be TRBD1 (6 bases). Trimming took off 6 bases at V and 10 bases at J, with 21 bases between the two ends. The CDR3 spans 14 residues. CDR3 sequence (DNA): TGTGCCAGCAGCTCGGACAGCTACCTATCTCGAGCTTTCTTT. Translated, it gives CASSSDSYLSRAFF.

This clonotype showed up just a few times. The chain links TRBV30 to TRBJ2-2; 7 nucleotides line up with TRBD1. Trimming cost V 8 bases and J 7 bases; bases outside gene matches: 10. CDR1 is GTSNPN, CDR2 SVGIG, per germline (reference sequence). The CDR3 sequence is 13 residues long. This CDR3 is CAIRTGEIGELFF. The CDR3 DNA follows: TGTGCCATCAGGACAGGAGAGATCGGGGAGCTGTTTTTT.

This chain connects TRBV11-2 to TRBJ1-1; the D gene is possibly TRBD1 (5 bases). There are 16 residues in the CDR3. CDR1 and CDR2 from the germline V gene are SGHAT and FQNNGV. V lost 3 bases to trimming and J lost 4 bases, with 18 bases between them. In DNA, the CDR3 is TGTGCCAGCAGCTTCTTTGATGGCTCGGGGGGCACTGAAGCTTTCTTT. Its translation is CASSFFDGSGGTEAFF.

As DNA, the CDR3 is TGTGCCAGTAGATGGGGTTTTTCGCAGCCCCAGCATTTT. Translated, it gives CASRWGFSQPQHF. The V gene is TRBV19, the J gene TRBJ1-5; D not certain. Germline V CDR1 and CDR2: LNHDA, SQIVND (reference sequence). The CDR3 covers 13 residues. V lost 6 bases, J lost 7 bases, and 13 bases lay in between.

This clonotype occurred many times. The chain links TRBV20-1 to TRBJ1-2; 9 bases align to TRBD1. The CDR3 is made up of 15 amino acids. After removal of 6 bases from V and 6 bases from J, the junction contained 14 bases not matched to a gene. CDR1 DFQATT and CDR2 SNEGSKA come from the germline V gene (reference sequence). The CDR3 coding sequence is TGCAGTGCCAACCTCCGGGACAGGGAATCAAATGGCTACACCTTC. Its protein product is CSANLRDRESNGYTF.

The gene calls are TRBV7-3 and TRBJ2-2; D gene uncertain. With 5 bases removed from V and 1 base from J, the gap between germline ends came to 14 bases. Germline V gene sequence: CDR1 SGHTA, CDR2 FQGTGA. This CDR3 contains 16 residues. The CDR3 DNA reads as TGTGCCAGCAGCCCCTGGCCCCGTTTGAACACCGGGGAGCTGTTTTTT. This sequence encodes CASSPWPRLNTGELFF. Together with reference TRBV7-3 and TRBJ2-2, the CDR3 gives the full variable domain: GAGVSQTPSNKVTEKGKYVELRCDPISGHTALYWYRQSLGQGPEFLIYFQGTGAADDSGLPNDRFFAVRPEGSVSTLKIQRTERGDSAVYLCASSPWPRLNTGELFFGEGSRLTVL.

CDR3 sequence (DNA): TGTGCCACCAGGGCAGCGGGGCGCCAGGATGAGCAGTTCTTC. As protein: CATRAAGRQDEQFF. This chain joins TRBV24-1 and TRBJ2-1; 7 positions agree with TRBD2. Germline assignment: CDR1 KGHDR and CDR2 SFDVKD. The V gene end was trimmed by 7 bases and the J gene end by 8 bases; junction bases not matched to a gene: 10. This CDR3 has 14 residues.

This clonotype showed up many times. This chain uses TRBV4-1 with TRBJ1-5; D unclear. Looked up from germline, CDR1 is MGHRA and CDR2 is YSYEKL. This CDR3 is built from 16 residues. V was clipped by 0 bases and J by 0 bases, with 9 bases between them. The DNA of the CDR3 is TGCGCCAGCAGCCAAGATTCAGAACTTAGCAATCAGCCCCAGCATTTT. As protein: CASSQDSELSNQPQHF.

This clonotype came up many times. The J gene is TRBJ1-2, the V gene TRBV2, with 7 positions matching TRBD1. In germline, CDR1 is SNHLY, CDR2 FYNNEI. This CDR3 region has 13 residues. V shed 3 bases and J 4 bases; nucleotides not matched to a gene: 2. CDR3: CASSDDRVYGYTF. As DNA, the CDR3 is TGTGCCAGCAGTGACGACAGGGTCTATGGCTACACCTTC.

The rearrangement uses TRBV7-9 and TRBJ2-7, with 8 bases lining up with TRBD1. Germline V gives CDR1 SEHNR, CDR2 FQNEAQ (reference sequence). This CDR3 spans 12 amino acids. With 6 bases clipped from V and 4 bases from J, the junction kept 2 bases outside the gene matches. CDR3 coding DNA: TGTGCCAGCAGAGGACAGGGTTACGAGCAGTACTTC. Translated: CASRGQGYEQYF.

This clonotype has just a few counts. The CDR3 loop reads CASSYNRDGPYEQYF. As DNA, the CDR3 is TGTGCCAGCAGTTACAACCGGGACGGACCATACGAGCAGTACTTC. V and J are TRBV6-2 or TRBV6-3 and TRBJ2-7; D possibly uses TRBD1 or TRBD2 (5 bases each). Germline CDR1 and CDR2: MNHEY and SVGEGT. This CDR3 contains 15 residues. The V and J ends lost 2 bases and 4 bases respectively, with 15 bases between them.

The CDR3 spells CARGPQTTDTQYF. CDR3 bases: TGTGCCAGGGGACCACAGACAACAGATACGCAGTATTTT. The V call is TRBV2, the J call TRBJ2-3; D may match TRBD1 or TRBD2 (5 bases each). Trimming removed 9 bases at V and 3 bases at J, with 13 bases between. This CDR3 spans 13 amino acids. Germline V lookup: CDR1 SNHLY, CDR2 FYNNEI.

Points on this clonotype: At one boundary the junction diverges from the germline segment, which might be a read error. The chain has TRBV7-3 and TRBJ1-2, with a weak D call TRBD1 (5 bases). The CDR3 spans 15 residues. CDR1 SGHTA and CDR2 FQGTGA come from the germline V gene. In nucleotides, the CDR3 is TGTGCCAGCAGCCCTGAGGGACCGATGAACTATGTCTACACCTTC. This sequence encodes CASSPEGPMNYVYTF.

The J gene is TRBJ2-2, the V gene TRBV27; 8 bases match TRBD1. This CDR3 has 17 amino acids. Germline V gene sequence: CDR1 MNHEY, CDR2 SMNVEV (reference sequence). The J segment lost 3 bases and the V segment lost 2 bases, leaving 8 bases of the junction unmatched. CDR3 loop: CASSLQGGQVDTGELFF. The CDR3 DNA sequence: TGTGCCAGCAGTTTACAAGGGGGACAGGTCGACACCGGGGAGCTGTTTTTT.

This clonotype showed up just a few times. The chain combines TRBV12-3 or TRBV12-4 with TRBJ2-1; 9 positions agree with TRBD2. V gave up 6 bases and J gave up 2 bases; unmatched junction bases: 5. This CDR3 has 15 residues. The CDR3 nucleotides read TGTGCCAGCAGCACCCGCGGGGGGGCCTACAATGAGCAGTTCTTC. Residues: CASSTRGGAYNEQFF.

CDR3 nucleotides: TGCGCCAGCAGCCTGACACCCTTGAACACTGAAGCTTTCTTT. It encodes CASSLTPLNTEAFF. V usage is TRBV4-1 and J usage is TRBJ1-1; D not resolved. This CDR3 spans 14 amino acids. Germline V gene sequence: CDR1 MGHRA, CDR2 YSYEKL. V was pared by 4 bases and J by 0 bases, with 9 bases between.

This clonotype was seen repeatedly, ten times or more. J is TRBJ1-5 and V is TRBV6-1; D gene unclear. Deletions cut 7 bases from V and 0 bases from J, with 10 bases between. CDR3 length: 14 amino acids. Germline V gene data show CDR1 as MNHNS and CDR2 as SASEGT. CDR3 DNA sequence: TGTGCCAGCATTGGGGAGAATAGCAATCAGCCCCAGCATTTT. Amino acids: CASIGENSNQPQHF.